This TCR beta chain was identified in a study of T cell responses to AZD1222 COVID-19 vaccine. At the level of the study: Both about-4-week and about-12-week second-dose recipients were combined.

Study-wide points: White British people made up most donors, females outnumbered males, and clonal diversity was possibly underestimated.

Profiling relied on immunoSEQ multiplex PCR, and the TCRdb table lists in-frame clones only, not all of them. The sample holds 200,000 or so clones; approximately 86% are singletons and the top ten take roughly 8%. About this clone itself: The antigen is not known.

The sample was peripheral blood, taken on day 0 of AZD1222 vaccination. The source of this sequence is an adult in good health.

The CDR3 sequence: CASSLESGNQPQHF. In DNA form, the CDR3 reads TGTGCCAGCAGCTTAGAATCGGGAAATCAGCCCCAGCATTTT. The gene calls are TRBV7-2 and TRBJ1-5; D not certain. V gave up 1 base and J gave up 4 bases, with 8 bases separating them. Germline-derived CDR1 and CDR2 are SGHTA and FQGNSA. The CDR3 runs 14 residues. Looking up the rest from reference TRBV7-2 and TRBJ1-5 gives the full variable domain: GAGVSQSPSNKVTEKGKDVELRCDPISGHTALYWYRQSLGQGLEFLIYFQGNSAPDKSGLPSDRFSAERTGGSVSTLTIQRTQQEDSAVYLCASSLESGNQPQHFGDGTRLSIL.